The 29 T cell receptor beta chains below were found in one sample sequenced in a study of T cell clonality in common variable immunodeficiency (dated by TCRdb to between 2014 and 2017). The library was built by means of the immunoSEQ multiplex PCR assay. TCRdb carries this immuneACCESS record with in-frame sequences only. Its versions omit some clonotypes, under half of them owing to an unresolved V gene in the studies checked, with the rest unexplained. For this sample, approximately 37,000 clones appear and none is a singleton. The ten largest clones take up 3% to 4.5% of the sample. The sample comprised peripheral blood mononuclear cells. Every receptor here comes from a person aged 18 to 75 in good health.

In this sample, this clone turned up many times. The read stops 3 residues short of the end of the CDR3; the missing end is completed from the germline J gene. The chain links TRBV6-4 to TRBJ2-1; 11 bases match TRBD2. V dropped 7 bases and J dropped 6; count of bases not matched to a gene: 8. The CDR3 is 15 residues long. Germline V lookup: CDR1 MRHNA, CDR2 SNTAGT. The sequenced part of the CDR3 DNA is TGTGCCAGCACCCCCGATAGCGGGGGGGCCAATGAG. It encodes CASTPDSGGANE. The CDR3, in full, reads CASTPDSGGANEQFF.

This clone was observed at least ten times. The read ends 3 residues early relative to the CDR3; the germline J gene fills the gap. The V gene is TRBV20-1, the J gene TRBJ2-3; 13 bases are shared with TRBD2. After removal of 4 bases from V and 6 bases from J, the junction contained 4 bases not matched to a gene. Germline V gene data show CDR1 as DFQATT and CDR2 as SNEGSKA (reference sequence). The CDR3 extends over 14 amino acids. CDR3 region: CSATGTSGVDTQYF. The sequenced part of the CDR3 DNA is TGCAGTGCTACCGGGACTAGCGGGGTGGATACG.

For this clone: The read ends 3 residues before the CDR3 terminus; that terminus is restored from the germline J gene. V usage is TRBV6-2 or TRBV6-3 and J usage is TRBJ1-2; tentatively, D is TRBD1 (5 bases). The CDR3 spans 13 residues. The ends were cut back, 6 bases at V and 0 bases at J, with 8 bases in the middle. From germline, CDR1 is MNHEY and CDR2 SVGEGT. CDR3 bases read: TGTGCCAGCAGGCTGACAGCTAACTATGGC. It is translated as CASRLTANYG. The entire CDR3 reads CASRLTANYGYTF.

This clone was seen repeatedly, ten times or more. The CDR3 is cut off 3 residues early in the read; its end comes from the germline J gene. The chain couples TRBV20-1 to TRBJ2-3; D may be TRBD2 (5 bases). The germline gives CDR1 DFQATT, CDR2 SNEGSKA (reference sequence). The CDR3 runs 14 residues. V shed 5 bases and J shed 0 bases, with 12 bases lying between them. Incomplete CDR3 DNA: TGCAGTGCTTCTGGACTCATAAGCACAGATACG. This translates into CSASGLISTDT. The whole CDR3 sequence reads CSASGLISTDTQYF.

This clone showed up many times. The DNA read from the CDR3 is TGTGCCTGGGGAACCGGGACAGGGGACGAG. Its translation is CAWGTGTGDE. In full, the CDR3 is CAWGTGTGDEQYF. This sequence joins TRBV30 and TRBJ2-7; 10 bases agree with TRBD1. Sequencing ends 3 residues short of the CDR3 end; the germline J gene provides the rest. The V gene's germline CDR1 is GTSNPN and CDR2 SVGIG (reference sequence). The CDR3 is 13 residues long. V was pared by 5 bases and J by 5 bases, with 6 bases of the junction left unmatched.

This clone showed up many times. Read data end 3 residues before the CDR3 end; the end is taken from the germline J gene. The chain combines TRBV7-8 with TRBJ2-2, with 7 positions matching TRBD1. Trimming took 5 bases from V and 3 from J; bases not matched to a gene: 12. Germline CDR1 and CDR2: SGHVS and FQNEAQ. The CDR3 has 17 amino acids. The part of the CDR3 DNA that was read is TGTGCCAGCAGCCTTACCCGGGACAGTTCTTACACCGGGGAG. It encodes CASSLTRDSSYTGE. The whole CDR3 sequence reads CASSLTRDSSYTGELFF.

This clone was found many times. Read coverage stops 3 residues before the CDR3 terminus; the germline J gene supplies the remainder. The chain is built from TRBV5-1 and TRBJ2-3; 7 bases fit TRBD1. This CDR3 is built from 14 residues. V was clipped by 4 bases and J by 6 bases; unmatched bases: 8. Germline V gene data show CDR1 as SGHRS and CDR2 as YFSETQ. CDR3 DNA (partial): TGCGCCAGCAGCCTCCGGGACAGTCGGGATACG. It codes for CASSLRDSRDT. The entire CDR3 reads CASSLRDSRDTQYF.

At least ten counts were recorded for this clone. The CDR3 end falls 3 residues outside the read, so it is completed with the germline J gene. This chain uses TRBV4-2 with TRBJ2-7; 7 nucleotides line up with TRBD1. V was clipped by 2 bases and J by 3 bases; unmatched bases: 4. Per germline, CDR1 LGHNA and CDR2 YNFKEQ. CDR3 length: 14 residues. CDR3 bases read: TGTGCCAGCAGCCAACAGGGGGTAGGCTACGAG. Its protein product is CASSQQGVGYE. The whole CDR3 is CASSQQGVGYEQYF.

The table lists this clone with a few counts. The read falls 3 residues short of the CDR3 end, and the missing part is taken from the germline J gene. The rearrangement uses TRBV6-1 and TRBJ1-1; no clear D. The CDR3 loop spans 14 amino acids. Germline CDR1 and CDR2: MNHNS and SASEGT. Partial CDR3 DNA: TGTGCCAGCAGTGAAGCGTGGCAGTACAATGAG. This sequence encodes CASSEAWQYNE. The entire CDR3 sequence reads CASSEAWQYNEAFF.

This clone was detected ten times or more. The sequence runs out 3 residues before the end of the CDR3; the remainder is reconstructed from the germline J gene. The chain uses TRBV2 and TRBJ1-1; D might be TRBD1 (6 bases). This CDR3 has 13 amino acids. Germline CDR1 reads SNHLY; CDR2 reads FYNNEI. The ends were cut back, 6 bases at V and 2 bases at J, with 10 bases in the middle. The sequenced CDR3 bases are TGTGCCAGCAGGCCGGACAGAAACACTGAA. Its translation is CASRPDRNTE. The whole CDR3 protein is CASRPDRNTEAFF.

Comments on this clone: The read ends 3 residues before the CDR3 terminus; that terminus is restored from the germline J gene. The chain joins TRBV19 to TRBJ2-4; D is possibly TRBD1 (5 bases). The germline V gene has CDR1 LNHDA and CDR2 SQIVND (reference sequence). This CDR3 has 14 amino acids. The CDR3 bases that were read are TGTGCCAGTAGTATCTATTCACAGGATAAAAGT. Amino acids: CASSIYSQDKS. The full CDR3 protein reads CASSIYSQDKSQYF.

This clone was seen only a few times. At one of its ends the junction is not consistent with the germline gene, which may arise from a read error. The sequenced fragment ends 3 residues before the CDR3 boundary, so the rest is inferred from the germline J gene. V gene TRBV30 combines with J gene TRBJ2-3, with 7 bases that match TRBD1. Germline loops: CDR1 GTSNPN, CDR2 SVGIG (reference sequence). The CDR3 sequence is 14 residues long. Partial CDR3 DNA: TGCGCCTGGAGTGTGACAGGGTTCTATCAGCCG. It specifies CAWSVTGFYQP. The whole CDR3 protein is CAWSVTGFYQPQYF.

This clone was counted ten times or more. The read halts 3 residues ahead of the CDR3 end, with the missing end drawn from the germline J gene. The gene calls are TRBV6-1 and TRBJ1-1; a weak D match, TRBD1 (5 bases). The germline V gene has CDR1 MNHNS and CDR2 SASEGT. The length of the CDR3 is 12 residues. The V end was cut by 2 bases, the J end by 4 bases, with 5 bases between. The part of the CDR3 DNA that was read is TGTGCCAGCAGTGAACAGGGCACTGAA. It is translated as CASSEQGTE. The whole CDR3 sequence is CASSEQGTEAFF.

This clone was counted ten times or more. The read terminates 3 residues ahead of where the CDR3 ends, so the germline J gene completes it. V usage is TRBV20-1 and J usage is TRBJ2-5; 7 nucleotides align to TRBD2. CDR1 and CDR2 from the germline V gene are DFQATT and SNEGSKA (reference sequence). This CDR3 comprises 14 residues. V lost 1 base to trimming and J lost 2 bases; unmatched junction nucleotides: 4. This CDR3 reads CSARVPSGQETQYF. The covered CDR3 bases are TGCAGTGCTAGAGTCCCTAGCGGTCAAGAGACC.

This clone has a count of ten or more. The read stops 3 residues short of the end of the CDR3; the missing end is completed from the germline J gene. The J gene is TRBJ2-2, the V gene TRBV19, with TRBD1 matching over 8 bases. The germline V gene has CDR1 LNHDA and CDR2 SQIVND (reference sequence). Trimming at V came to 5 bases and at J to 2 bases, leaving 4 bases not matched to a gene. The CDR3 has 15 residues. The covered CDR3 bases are TGTGCCAGTAGTTCCAGGGGGCGTAACACCGGGGAG. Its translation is CASSSRGRNTGE. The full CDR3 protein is CASSSRGRNTGELFF.

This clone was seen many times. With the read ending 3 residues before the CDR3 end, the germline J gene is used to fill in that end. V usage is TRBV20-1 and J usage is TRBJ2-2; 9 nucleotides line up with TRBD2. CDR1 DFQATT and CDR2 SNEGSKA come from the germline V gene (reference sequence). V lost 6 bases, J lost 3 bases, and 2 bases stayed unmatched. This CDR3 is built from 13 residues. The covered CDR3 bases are TGCAGTGCGAGACTAGCGGACACCGGGGAG. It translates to CSARLADTGE. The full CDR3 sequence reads CSARLADTGELFF.

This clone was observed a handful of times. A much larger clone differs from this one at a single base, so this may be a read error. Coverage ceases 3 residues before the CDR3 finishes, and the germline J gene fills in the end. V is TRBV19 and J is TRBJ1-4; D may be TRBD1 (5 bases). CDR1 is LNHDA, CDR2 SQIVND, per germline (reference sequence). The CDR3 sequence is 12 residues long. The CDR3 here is CASSYGANVLFF. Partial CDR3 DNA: TGTGCCAGTAGCTATGGGGCCAACGTA. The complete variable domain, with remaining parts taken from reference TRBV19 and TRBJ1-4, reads DGGITQSPKYLFRKEGQNVTLSCEQNLNHDAMYWYRQDPGQGLRLIYYSQIVNDFQKGDIAEGYSVSREKKESFPLTVTSAQKNPTAFYLCASSYGANVLFFGSGTQLSVL.

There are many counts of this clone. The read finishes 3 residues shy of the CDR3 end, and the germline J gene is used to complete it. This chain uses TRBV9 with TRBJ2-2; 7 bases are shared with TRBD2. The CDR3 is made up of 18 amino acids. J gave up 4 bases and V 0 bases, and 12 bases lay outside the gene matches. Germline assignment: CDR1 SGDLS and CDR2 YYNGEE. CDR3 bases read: TGTGCCAGCAGCGTAGTTGCACTAGCGATTCGGGGCACCGGGGAG. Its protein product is CASSVVALAIRGTGE. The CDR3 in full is CASSVVALAIRGTGELFF.

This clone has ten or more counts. The part of the CDR3 DNA that was read is TGTGCCAGCAGCCCCGCGAGATTCTACTACAATGAG. It codes for CASSPARFYYNE. The complete CDR3 reads CASSPARFYYNEQFF. The chain links TRBV7-2 to TRBJ2-1; no clear D gene. The read falls 3 residues short of the CDR3 end, and the missing part is taken from the germline J gene. The CDR3 extends over 15 amino acids. The V gene lost 5 bases and the J gene lost 3 bases, with 14 bases spanning the gap. CDR1 SGHTA and CDR2 FQGNSA come from the germline V gene.

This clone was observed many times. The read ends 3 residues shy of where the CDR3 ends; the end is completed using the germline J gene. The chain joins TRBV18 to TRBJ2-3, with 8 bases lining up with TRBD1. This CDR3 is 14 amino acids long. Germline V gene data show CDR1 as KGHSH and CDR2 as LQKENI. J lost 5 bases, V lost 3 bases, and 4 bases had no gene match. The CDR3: CASSPRTGIDTQYF. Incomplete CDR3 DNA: TGTGCCAGCTCACCTAGGACAGGGATAGATACG.

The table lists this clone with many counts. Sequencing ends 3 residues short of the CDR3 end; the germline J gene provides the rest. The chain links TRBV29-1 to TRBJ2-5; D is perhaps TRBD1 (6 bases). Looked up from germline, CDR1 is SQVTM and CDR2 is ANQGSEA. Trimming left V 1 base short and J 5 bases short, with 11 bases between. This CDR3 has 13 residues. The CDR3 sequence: CSVEARGRETQYF. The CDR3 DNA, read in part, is TGCAGCGTTGAAGCCAGGGGTCGGGAGACC.

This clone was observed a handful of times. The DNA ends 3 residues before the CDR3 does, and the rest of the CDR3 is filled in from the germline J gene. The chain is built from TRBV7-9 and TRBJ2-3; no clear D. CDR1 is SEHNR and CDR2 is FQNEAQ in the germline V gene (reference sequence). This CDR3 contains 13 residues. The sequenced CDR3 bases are TGTGCCAGCAGCCCCGTCACTAAAGAGACG. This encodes CASSPVTKET. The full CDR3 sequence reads CASSPVTKETQYF.

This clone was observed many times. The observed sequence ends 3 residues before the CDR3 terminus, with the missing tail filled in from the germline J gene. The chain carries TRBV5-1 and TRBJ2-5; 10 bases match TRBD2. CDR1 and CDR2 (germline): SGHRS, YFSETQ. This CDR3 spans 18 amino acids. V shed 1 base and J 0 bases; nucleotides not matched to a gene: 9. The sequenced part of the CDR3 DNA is TGCGCCAGCAGCTTGAGGCCTAGCGGGGGAGAGTACCAAGAGACC. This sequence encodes CASSLRPSGGEYQET. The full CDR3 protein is CASSLRPSGGEYQETQYF.

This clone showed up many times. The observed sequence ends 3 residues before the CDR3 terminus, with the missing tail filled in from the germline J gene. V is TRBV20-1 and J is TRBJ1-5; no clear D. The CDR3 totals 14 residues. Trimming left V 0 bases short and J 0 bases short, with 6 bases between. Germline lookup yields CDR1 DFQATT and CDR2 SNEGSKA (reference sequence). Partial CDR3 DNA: TGCAGTGCTAGAGAAGGGTCTAGCAATCAGCCC. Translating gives CSAREGSSNQP. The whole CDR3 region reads CSAREGSSNQPQHF.

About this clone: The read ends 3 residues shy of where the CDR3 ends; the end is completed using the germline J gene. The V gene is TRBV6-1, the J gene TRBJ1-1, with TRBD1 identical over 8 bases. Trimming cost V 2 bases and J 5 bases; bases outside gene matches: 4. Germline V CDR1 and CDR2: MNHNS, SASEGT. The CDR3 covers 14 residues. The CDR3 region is CASSERDRRTEAFF. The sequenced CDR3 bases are TGTGCCAGCAGTGAACGGGACAGGAGGACTGAA.

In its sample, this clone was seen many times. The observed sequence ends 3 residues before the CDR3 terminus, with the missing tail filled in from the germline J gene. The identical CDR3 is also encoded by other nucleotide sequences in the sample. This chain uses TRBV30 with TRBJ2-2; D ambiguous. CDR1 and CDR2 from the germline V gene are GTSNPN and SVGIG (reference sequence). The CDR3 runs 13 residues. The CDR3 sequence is CAWSAQSNEKLFF. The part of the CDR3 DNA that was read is TGTGCCTGGAGCGCACAGTCTAATGAAAAG.

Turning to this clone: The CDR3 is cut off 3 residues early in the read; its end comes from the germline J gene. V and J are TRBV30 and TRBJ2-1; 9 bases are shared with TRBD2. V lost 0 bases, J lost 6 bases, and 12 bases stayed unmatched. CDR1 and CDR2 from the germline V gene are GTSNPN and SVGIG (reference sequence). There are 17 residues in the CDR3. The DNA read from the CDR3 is TGTGCCTGGAGTGTCCCCGAGCAGCGGGGGGCCCTCAATGAG. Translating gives CAWSVPEQRGALNE. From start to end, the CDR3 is CAWSVPEQRGALNEQFF.

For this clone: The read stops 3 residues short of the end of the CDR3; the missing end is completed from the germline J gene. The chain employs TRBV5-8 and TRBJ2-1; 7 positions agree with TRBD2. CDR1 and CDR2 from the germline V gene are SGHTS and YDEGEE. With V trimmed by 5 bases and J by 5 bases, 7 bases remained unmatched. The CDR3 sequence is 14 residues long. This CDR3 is CASSTGLPNNEQFF. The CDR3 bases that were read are TGTGCCAGCAGTACGGGACTACCCAACAATGAG. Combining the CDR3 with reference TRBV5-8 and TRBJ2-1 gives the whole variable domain EAGVTQSPTHLIKTRGQQATLRCSPISGHTSVYWYQQALGLGLQFLLWYDEGEERNRGNFPPRFSGRQFPNYSSELNVNALELEDSALYLCASSTGLPNNEQFFGPGTRLTVL.

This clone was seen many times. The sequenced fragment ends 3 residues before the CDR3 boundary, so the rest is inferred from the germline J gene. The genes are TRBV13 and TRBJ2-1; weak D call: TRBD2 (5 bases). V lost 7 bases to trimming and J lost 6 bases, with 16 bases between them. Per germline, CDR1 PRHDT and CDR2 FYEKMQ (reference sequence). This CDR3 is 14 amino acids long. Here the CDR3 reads CASTHGESLNEQFF. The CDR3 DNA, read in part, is TGTGCCAGCACCCACGGGGAATCCCTCAATGAG.